The entry below describes one T cell receptor (beta chain). Antigen: not known. TCRdb keeps only in-frame clones here, not all; method: immunoSEQ multiplex PCR. Of about 33,000 clones listed, 92% were seen once; the top ten hold 2% to 2.5%. The data stem from a study of T cells in localized non-small cell lung cancer. Study-wide points: Uninvolved adjacent lung showed higher T cell clonality than tumor. Because sequencing included only one region (of the tumor), heterogeneity remains possible. Overall survival was longer when the density of T cells in the blood was higher. Of the top 100 tumor clones, median approximately 50 were in adjacent lung, some 29 among its top 100.

Germline CDR1 is WSHSY and CDR2 is SAAADI. The CDR3 covers 16 residues. The material sequenced was peripheral blood, taken before any cancer treatment. The clonotype was recovered from a female donor over 55 with stage I lung adenocarcinoma. V usage is TRBV10-2 and J usage is TRBJ2-5; 13 bases are shared with TRBD2. The DNA end is a closer match to TRBJ2-7, so the J assignment may be wrong. CDR3 nucleotide sequence: TGCGCCAGCTATGGACTAGCGGGGGAGGGGGTCTACGAGCAGTACTTC. Translating gives CASYGLAGEGVYEQYF.